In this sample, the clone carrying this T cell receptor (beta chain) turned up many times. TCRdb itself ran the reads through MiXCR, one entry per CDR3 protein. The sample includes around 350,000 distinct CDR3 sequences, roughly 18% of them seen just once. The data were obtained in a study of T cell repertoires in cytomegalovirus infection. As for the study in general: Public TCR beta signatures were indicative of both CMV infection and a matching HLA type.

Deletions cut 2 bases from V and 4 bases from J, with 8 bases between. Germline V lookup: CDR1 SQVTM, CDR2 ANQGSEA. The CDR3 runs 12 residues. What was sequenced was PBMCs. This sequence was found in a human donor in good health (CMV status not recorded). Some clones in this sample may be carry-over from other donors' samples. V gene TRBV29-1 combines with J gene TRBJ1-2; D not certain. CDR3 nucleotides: TGCAGCGTTGAAAGGGTTAGCTATGGCTACACCTTC. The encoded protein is CSVERVSYGYTF.